The 14 T cell receptor beta chains below come from one sample, sequenced in a study of OX40 agonist ivuxolimab in advanced cancers. Method: immunoSEQ multiplex PCR; TCRdb's copy keeps in-frame clones and lacks some. The data show fewer than 65,000 clones, with roughly 86% seen just once and approximately 1% held by the top ten. The specimen comprised CD4+ or CD8+ T cells sorted from blood, sampled in a trial of the OX40 agonist ivuxolimab. The source of these receptors is an adult with an advanced solid tumor such as melanoma, head and neck, liver or kidney cancer.

V is TRBV28 and J is TRBJ2-1; TRBD1 aligns across 7 bases. Germline-derived CDR1 and CDR2 are MDHEN and SYDVKM. The CDR3 spans 14 residues. The ends lost 7 bases at V and 12 bases at J; junction bases unmatched: 15. CDR3 loop: CASTPSGGRRWQFF. CDR3 nucleotides: TGTGCCAGCACCCCATCAGGGGGTCGTAGGTGGCAGTTCTTC.

This chain uses TRBV18 with TRBJ1-5, with TRBD1 as a possible D gene (6 bases). The V end was cut by 3 bases, the J end by 5 bases, with 17 bases between. Germline CDR1 and CDR2: KGHSH and LQKENI. This CDR3 has 16 amino acids. This CDR3 is CASSPRSAGDYQPQHF. For the CDR3, the DNA is TGTGCCAGCTCACCGAGATCCGCAGGGGATTATCAGCCCCAGCATTTT.

This chain uses TRBV7-2 with TRBJ2-7; 8 bases are a match to TRBD1. Germline assignment: CDR1 SGHTA and CDR2 FQGNSA. Trimming at V came to 4 bases and at J to 2 bases, leaving 4 bases not matched to a gene. The CDR3 totals 14 residues. The CDR3 region has the DNA TGTGCCAGCAGCTCGACAGGGGTAACCTACGAGCAGTACTTC. Translating it yields CASSSTGVTYEQYF.

This clone was counted a single time. The rearrangement joins TRBV28 to TRBJ1-5; no firm D call. CDR1 is MDHEN, CDR2 SYDVKM, per germline. CDR3 length equals 14 residues. V gave up 3 bases and J gave up 7 bases, with 13 bases separating them. CDR3 sequence reads: CASSLLGVRQPQHF. DNA of the CDR3: TGTGCCAGCAGTTTGCTTGGGGTCAGGCAGCCCCAGCATTTT.

The sample holds a few counts of this clone. The CDR3 nucleotides read TGTGCCAGCAGCCCCTGGACAGGGCCGAGCTCCTACGAGCAGTACTTC. As protein: CASSPWTGPSSYEQYF. The chain links TRBV7-2 to TRBJ2-7, with 8 nucleotides matching TRBD1. The CDR3 is made up of 16 amino acids. Germline trimming cut 5 bases from V and 0 bases from J; bases unmatched to any gene: 9. CDR1 is SGHTA and CDR2 is FQGNSA in the germline V gene. The full variable domain, its missing parts supplied by reference TRBV7-2 and TRBJ2-7, is GAGVSQSPSNKVTEKGKDVELRCDPISGHTALYWYRQSLGQGLEFLIYFQGNSAPDKSGLPSDRFSAERTGGSVSTLTIQRTQQEDSAVYLCASSPWTGPSSYEQYFGPGTRLTVT.

The gene calls are TRBV15 and TRBJ2-5; D is undetermined. CDR3 length: 13 residues. V lost 1 base and J 8 bases, leaving 11 bases between the germline ends. Germline CDR1 is LNHNV and CDR2 is YYDKDF (reference sequence). The CDR3 protein is CATSRGNSETQYF. The DNA of the CDR3 is TGTGCCACCAGCAGAGGGAACAGTGAAACCCAGTACTTC.

A single count supports this clone. The genes are TRBV19 and TRBJ2-2, with a possible D match to TRBD1 (5 bases). V dropped 4 bases and J dropped 8 bases, with 8 bases sitting between them. Germline V gene data show CDR1 as LNHDA and CDR2 as SQIVND (reference sequence). The CDR3 spans 12 residues. CDR3 sequence reads: CASSTHRGELFF. CDR3 DNA sequence: TGTGCCAGTAGTACTCACAGGGGGGAGCTGTTTTTT.

CDR3 sequence (DNA): TGTGCCAGCAGCCCAGGACTGGCCAACGTCCTGACTTTC. Protein product: CASSPGLANVLTF. The chain recombines TRBV7-8 with TRBJ2-6; D possibly corresponds to TRBD2 (5 bases). CDR1 is SGHVS and CDR2 is FQNEAQ in the germline V gene. The V end was cut by 5 bases, the J end by 6 bases, with 8 bases between. The CDR3 consists of 13 residues.

CDR3 bases: TGTGCCAGTAGTATCATCTCAGGTCGTGAAAAACTGTTTTTT. It translates to CASSIISGREKLFF. This chain joins TRBV19 and TRBJ1-4; no clear D gene. CDR3 length: 14 amino acids. Germline V gives CDR1 LNHDA, CDR2 SQIVND (reference sequence). Trimming removed 3 bases at V and 7 bases at J, with 12 bases between.

This clone was seen a few times. The chain joins TRBV7-2 to TRBJ2-7; D unresolved. The CDR3 sequence is 15 residues long. V was pared by 1 base and J by 0 bases, with 10 bases between. Germline-derived CDR1 and CDR2 are SGHTA and FQGNSA. The CDR3, as DNA: TGTGCCAGCAGCTTAGTATCTGGAAGCTCCTACGAGCAGTACTTC. Translation: CASSLVSGSSYEQYF.

The chain has TRBV20-1 and TRBJ1-1, with no clear D. This CDR3 has 10 amino acids. The V and J ends lost 6 bases and 7 bases respectively, with 9 bases between them. Germline CDR1 is DFQATT and CDR2 is SNEGSKA (reference sequence). CDR3 amino acids: CSAPLVEAFF. CDR3 in DNA: TGCAGTGCCCCACTGGTTGAAGCTTTCTTT.

V is TRBV7-8 and J is TRBJ2-5; a possible D gene is TRBD1 (6 bases). The germline V gene has CDR1 SGHVS and CDR2 FQNEAQ. Trimming pared 5 bases from V and 1 base from J, leaving 11 bases between. The CDR3 has 14 residues. Here the CDR3 reads CASSRTGTQETQYF. CDR3 nucleotide sequence: TGTGCCAGCAGCCGTACAGGGACCCAAGAGACCCAGTACTTC.

V usage is TRBV7-2 and J usage is TRBJ2-5; the D gene could be TRBD1 or TRBD2 (5 bases each). Judging by the DNA end, TRBJ2-7 fits better; the J call may be wrong. The CDR3 is made up of 14 amino acids. Germline-derived CDR1 and CDR2 are SGHTA and FQGNSA. For the CDR3, the DNA is TGTGCCAGCAGCCCGGGACCCTCCCTCTACGAGCAGTACTTC. Translating gives CASSPGPSLYEQYF.

The chain has TRBV5-1 and TRBJ2-3; no firm D call. The CDR3 has 14 residues. V dropped 0 bases and J dropped 4 bases, with 9 bases sitting between them. Germline CDR1 SGHRS, CDR2 YFSETQ. This chain's CDR3 is CASSLEVAADTQYF. As DNA, the CDR3 is TGCGCCAGCAGCTTGGAGGTAGCCGCAGATACGCAGTATTTT.